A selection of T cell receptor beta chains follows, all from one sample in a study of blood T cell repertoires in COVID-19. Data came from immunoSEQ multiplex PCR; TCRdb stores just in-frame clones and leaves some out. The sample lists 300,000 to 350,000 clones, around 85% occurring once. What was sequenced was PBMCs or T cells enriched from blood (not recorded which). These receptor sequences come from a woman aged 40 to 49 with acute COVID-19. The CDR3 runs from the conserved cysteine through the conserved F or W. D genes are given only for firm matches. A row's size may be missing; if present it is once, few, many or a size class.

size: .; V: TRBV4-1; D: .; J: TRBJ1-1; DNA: TGCGCCAGCAGCCAAGCCCTGTGGGCCTATGAAGCTTTCTTT; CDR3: CASSQALWAYEAFF
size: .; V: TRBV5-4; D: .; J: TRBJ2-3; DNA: TGTGCCAGCAGCCTTAGGGAGGAAGGCACAGATACGCAGTATTTT; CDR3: CASSLREEGTDTQYF
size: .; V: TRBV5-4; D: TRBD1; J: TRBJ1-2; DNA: TGTGCCAGCAGCTTGGCCACGAGAGGGGGCGACTATGGCTACACCTTC; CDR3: CASSLATRGGDYGYTF
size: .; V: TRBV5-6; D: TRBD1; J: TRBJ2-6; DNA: TGTGCCAGCAGCTCCTTGGACAGGGTGGTGCGTTCTGGGGCCAACGTCCTGACTTTC; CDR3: CASSSLDRVVRSGANVLTF
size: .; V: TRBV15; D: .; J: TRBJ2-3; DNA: TGTGCCACCAGCAGAGATTTGTTCTCTGGGCCAGATACGCAGTATTTT; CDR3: CATSRDLFSGPDTQYF
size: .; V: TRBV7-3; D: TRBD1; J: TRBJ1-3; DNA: TGTGCCAGCAGCCAGGGACAGGGGATGGCTGGAAACACCATATATTTT; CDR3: CASSQGQGMAGNTIYF
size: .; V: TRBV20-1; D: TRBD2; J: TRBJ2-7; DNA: TGCAGTGCTACGGGAGGGGGCGAGCAGTACTTC; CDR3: CSATGGGEQYF
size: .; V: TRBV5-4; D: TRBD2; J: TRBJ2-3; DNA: TGTGCCAGCAATATGGGCGGGGGAAACAGGCCGACCGGAGATACGCAGTATTTT; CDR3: CASNMGGGNRPTGDTQYF
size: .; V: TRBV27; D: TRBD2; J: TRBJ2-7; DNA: TGTGCCAGCAGTTTCCGGCGGGAGGGCCGCTACGAGCAGTACTTC; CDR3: CASSFRREGRYEQYF
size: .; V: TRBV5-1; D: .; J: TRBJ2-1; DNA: TGCGCCACCAGAGGGGCCAGGAGCTCCTACAATGAGCAGTTCTTC; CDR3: CATRGARSSYNEQFF
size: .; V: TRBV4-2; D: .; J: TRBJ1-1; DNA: TGTGCCAGCAGCCAAGAATTGGCAGGGAACACTGAAGCTTTCTTT; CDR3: CASSQELAGNTEAFF
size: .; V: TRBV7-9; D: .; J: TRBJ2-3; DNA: TGTGCCAGCAGCGCGACAGATACGCAGTATTTT; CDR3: CASSATDTQYF
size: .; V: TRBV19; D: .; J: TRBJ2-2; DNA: TGTGCCAGTAGTACCGACAGGATGAACACCGGGGAGCTGTTTTTT; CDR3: CASSTDRMNTGELFF
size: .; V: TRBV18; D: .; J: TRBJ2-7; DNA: TGTGCCAGCTCACCATCAGCGTTACCCAACGAGCAGTACTTC; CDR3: CASSPSALPNEQYF
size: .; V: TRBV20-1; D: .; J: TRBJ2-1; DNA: TGCAGTGCTAGTCTAGACTCCTACAATGAGCAGTTCTTC; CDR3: CSASLDSYNEQFF
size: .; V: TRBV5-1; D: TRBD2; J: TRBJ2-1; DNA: TGCGCCAGCACACCCCAGGGGACTAGCGGATACAATGAGCAGTTCTTC; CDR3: CASTPQGTSGYNEQFF
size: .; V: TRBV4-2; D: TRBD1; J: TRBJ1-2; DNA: TGTGCCAGCAGCCAAGAGGTAGTTCCGGGACAGAGCTATGGCTACACCTTC; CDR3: CASSQEVVPGQSYGYTF
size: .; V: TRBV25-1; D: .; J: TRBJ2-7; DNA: TGTGCCAGCAGTGAACAAGCGGAGGGACGGGTCGAGCAGTACTTC; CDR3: CASSEQAEGRVEQYF
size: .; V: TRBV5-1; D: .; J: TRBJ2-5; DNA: TGCGCCAGCAGCTTGGGACAGTACCAAGAGACCCAGTACTTC; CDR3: CASSLGQYQETQYF
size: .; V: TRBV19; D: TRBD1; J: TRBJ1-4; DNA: TGTGCCAGTAGTAATTCAGGGGGAATGAAAGGTCTGTTTTTT; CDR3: CASSNSGGMKGLFF
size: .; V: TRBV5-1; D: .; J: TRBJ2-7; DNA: TGCGCCAGCAGCTGGGGGGCGGGGGCGTGGAACGAGCAGTACTTC; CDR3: CASSWGAGAWNEQYF
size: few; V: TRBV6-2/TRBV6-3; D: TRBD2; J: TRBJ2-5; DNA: TGTGCCAGCAGTTACTCGGGACTAGAAGTCTCGGAGACCCAGTACTTC; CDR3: CASSYSGLEVSETQYF
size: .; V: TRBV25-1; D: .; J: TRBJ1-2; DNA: TGTGCCAGCAGTGCCCGGGACGGCTCGGGGGGCTATGGCTACACCTTC; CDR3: CASSARDGSGGYGYTF
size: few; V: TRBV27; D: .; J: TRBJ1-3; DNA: TGTGCCAGCAGTTTATCTTACCAGGCAGCTGGAAACACCATATATTTT; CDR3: CASSLSYQAAGNTIYF
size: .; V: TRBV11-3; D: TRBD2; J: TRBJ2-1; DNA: TGTGCCAGCAGCCGCCTATCCCTCCAGCGGGGAAGGAATGAGCAGTTCTTC; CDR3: CASSRLSLQRGRNEQFF
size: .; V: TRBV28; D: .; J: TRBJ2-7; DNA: TGTGCCAGCAGTTTCGGCAGGTTCTACGAGCAGTACTTC; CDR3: CASSFGRFYEQYF
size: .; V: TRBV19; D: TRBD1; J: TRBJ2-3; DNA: TGTGCCAGTAAAAAGGACAGGGGGCCAGATACGCAGTATTTT; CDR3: CASKKDRGPDTQYF
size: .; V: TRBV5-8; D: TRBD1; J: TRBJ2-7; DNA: TGTGCCAGCAGCATCGACAGGGTTTACGAGCAGTACTTC; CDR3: CASSIDRVYEQYF
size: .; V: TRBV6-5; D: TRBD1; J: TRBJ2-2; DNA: TGTGCCAGCAGTTACCGGGACAGGGGGACCGGGGAGCTGTTTTTT; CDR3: CASSYRDRGTGELFF
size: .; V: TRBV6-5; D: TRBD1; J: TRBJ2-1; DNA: TGTGCCAGCAATTACCGACAGGGGGCGAATGAGCAGTTCTTC; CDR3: CASNYRQGANEQFF
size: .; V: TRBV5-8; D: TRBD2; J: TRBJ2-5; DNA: TGTGCCAGCAGCGCGGGACTAGCGGGCGCGTACCAAGAGACCCAGTACTTC; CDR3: CASSAGLAGAYQETQYF
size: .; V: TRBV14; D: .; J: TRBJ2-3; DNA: TGTGCCAGCAGCCAAAGCGGGTTTTATCCGGATACGCAGTATTTT; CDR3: CASSQSGFYPDTQYF
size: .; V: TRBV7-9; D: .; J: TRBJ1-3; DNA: TGTGCCAGCAGTATCGAAGCACACACCATATATTTT; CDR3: CASSIEAHTIYF
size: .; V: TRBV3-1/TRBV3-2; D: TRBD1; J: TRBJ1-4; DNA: TGTGCCAGCAGCACGCGGACAGGGGGCGGAGAAAAACTGTTTTTT; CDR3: CASSTRTGGGEKLFF
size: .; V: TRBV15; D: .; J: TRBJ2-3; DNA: TGTGCCACCAGCAGAGATATTACTGGGCGGGGGACAGGACTCGGGGATACGCAGTATTTT; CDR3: CATSRDITGRGTGLGDTQYF
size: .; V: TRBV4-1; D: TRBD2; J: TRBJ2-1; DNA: TGCGCCAGCAGCCCGGGGGGGCCCAGGGATGAGCAGTTCTTC; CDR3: CASSPGGPRDEQFF
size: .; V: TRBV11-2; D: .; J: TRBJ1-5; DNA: TGTGCCAGCAGCTTAGGTTTGGCAGGGGATCAGCCCCAGCATTTT; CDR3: CASSLGLAGDQPQHF
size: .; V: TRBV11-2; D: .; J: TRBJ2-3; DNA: TGTGCCAGCAGCTTAGCTCCAGATACGCAGTATTTT; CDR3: CASSLAPDTQYF
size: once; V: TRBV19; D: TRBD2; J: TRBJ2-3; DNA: TGTGCCAGTAGTATTCGGAGCGGGGGGGTCGTCATCACAGATACGCAGTATTTT; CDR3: CASSIRSGGVVITDTQYF
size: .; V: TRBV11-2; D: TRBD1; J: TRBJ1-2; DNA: TGTGCCAGCAGCCTACAGGGGGCTGGGAGCTATGGCTACACCTTC; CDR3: CASSLQGAGSYGYTF
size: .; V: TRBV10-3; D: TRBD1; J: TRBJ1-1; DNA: TGTGCCAGTTTAGGGGGCTCCGACACTGAAGCTTTCTTT; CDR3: CASLGGSDTEAFF
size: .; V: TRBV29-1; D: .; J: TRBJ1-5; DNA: TGCAGCGTTGTTTCAGGGCAACCCGGTCAGCCCCAGCATTTT; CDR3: CSVVSGQPGQPQHF
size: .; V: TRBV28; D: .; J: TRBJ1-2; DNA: TGTGCCAGCAGTTCTAGGAATTATGGCTACACCTTC; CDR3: CASSSRNYGYTF
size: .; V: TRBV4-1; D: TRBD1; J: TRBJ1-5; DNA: TGCGCCAGCAGCCAAGATGCAGGACAGGGTAGCCAGCCCCAGCATTTT; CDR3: CASSQDAGQGSQPQHF
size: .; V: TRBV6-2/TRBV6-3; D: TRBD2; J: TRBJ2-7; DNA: TGTGCCAGCAGTTACGGGGGGGAGACCTACGAGCAGTACTTC; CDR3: CASSYGGETYEQYF
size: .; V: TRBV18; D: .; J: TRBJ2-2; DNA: TGTGCCAGCTCACCGGGCCCGAACACCGGGGAGCTGTTTTTT; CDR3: CASSPGPNTGELFF
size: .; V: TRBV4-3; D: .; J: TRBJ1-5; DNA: TGCGCCAGCAGCCAAGGGTATATCGAGGGGGTGAACGGCAATCAGCCCCAGCATTTT; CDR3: CASSQGYIEGVNGNQPQHF
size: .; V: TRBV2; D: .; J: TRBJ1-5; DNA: TGTGCCAGCAGAGCTGACAGTGCCTATAATCAGCCCCAGCATTTT; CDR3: CASRADSAYNQPQHF
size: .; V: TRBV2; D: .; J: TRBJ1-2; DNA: TGTGCCAGCGAGGAGGTTAGCGGCGTATACACCTTC; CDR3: CASEEVSGVYTF